This passage covers 30 T cell receptor beta chains from one sample sequenced in a study of control samples from healthy donors and cancer patients. The data were produced by immunoSEQ multiplex PCR, yet TCRdb's version contains in-frame clones alone and is incomplete. The table includes about 84,000 clones, around 83% detected once. Sequencing was performed on PBMCs. Receptors were obtained from a man in his 60s with head and neck cancer.

The V and J genes are TRBV7-8 and TRBJ2-5; the D call may be TRBD1 or TRBD2 (6 bases each). Germline CDR1 reads SGHVS; CDR2 reads FQNEAQ. This CDR3 is built from 14 residues. V lost 2 bases and J lost 5, with 12 bases in between. The CDR3, as DNA: TGTGCCAGCAGCTTAAGGGTAGGGGGGGAGACCCAGTACTTC. Translation gives CASSLRVGGETQYF.

This clone has just a few counts. Other DNA sequences in the same sample also yield this CDR3. V is TRBV12-3 or TRBV12-4 and J is TRBJ2-1; no definite D call. V was clipped by 3 bases and J by 10 bases, with 7 bases between them. The CDR3 extends over 11 amino acids. The CDR3 sequence: CASSFSGEQFF. The CDR3 bases are TGTGCCAGCAGTTTTTCTGGAGAGCAGTTCTTC.

The chain combines TRBV2 with TRBJ2-2, with D uncertain. V was clipped by 6 bases and J by 5 bases, with 4 bases between them. CDR1 and CDR2 (germline): SNHLY, FYNNEI. The CDR3 consists of 11 residues. CDR3 region: CASRGTGELFF. The DNA for the CDR3 is TGTGCCAGCAGGGGGACCGGGGAGCTGTTTTTT.

This chain uses TRBV9 with TRBJ2-2; D unclear. V lost 2 bases and J 6 bases, leaving 8 bases between the germline ends. Germline V gene data show CDR1 as SGDLS and CDR2 as YYNGEE. This CDR3 has 13 residues. CDR3 bases: TGTGCCAGCAGCGTGGACGTCGCCGGGGAGCTGTTTTTT. Protein product: CASSVDVAGELFF.

This clone has more than one count but fewer than ten. The chain combines TRBV5-1 with TRBJ1-1; unclear D gene. This CDR3 region has 12 residues. Germline V gives CDR1 SGHRS, CDR2 YFSETQ. Trimming pared 4 bases from V and 10 bases from J, leaving 14 bases between. CDR3 DNA: TGCGCCAGCAGCCCAGACCGGTTGGGAGCTTTCTTT. It specifies CASSPDRLGAFF.

This clone was seen a single time. The chain joins TRBV5-6 to TRBJ1-2, with no clear D. The V end was cut by 0 bases, the J end by 2 bases, with 5 bases between. Germline V CDR1 and CDR2: SGHDT, YYEEEE. The CDR3 has 13 residues. The CDR3 DNA follows: TGTGCCAGCAGCTTGGAACGGAACTATGGCTACACCTTC. Translation gives CASSLERNYGYTF.

CDR3 in amino acids: CASSELGVRSWAEAFF. In DNA form, the CDR3 reads TGTGCCAGCAGTGAATTAGGAGTTAGGTCATGGGCTGAAGCTTTCTTT. The chain combines TRBV6-1 with TRBJ1-1; D remains unclear. The V and J ends lost 2 bases and 6 bases respectively, with 19 bases between them. The CDR3 is made up of 16 amino acids. The germline gives CDR1 MNHNS, CDR2 SASEGT.

The chain carries TRBV5-1 and TRBJ1-4; D may be TRBD1 (6 bases). CDR1 and CDR2 (germline): SGHRS, YFSETQ. The CDR3 spans 19 residues. The V end lost 1 base, the J end lost 0 bases, and 19 bases lay between the germline ends. Written as DNA, the CDR3 is TGCGCCAGCAGCTTGTCGGCAGGGGCCACCCTTCCAACTAATGAAAAACTGTTTTTT. This gives the protein CASSLSAGATLPTNEKLFF.

The chain has TRBV4-2 and TRBJ2-1, with 11 positions matching TRBD2. There are 19 residues in the CDR3. Germline CDR1 LGHNA, CDR2 YNFKEQ. Trimming cost V 0 bases and J 0 bases; bases outside gene matches: 7. This CDR3 reads CASSQDGPGLAVSYNEQFF. The DNA of the CDR3 is TGTGCCAGCAGCCAAGATGGGCCGGGACTAGCGGTCTCCTACAATGAGCAGTTCTTC.

This chain connects TRBV5-4 to TRBJ2-7, with a possible D match to TRBD1 (5 bases). This CDR3 comprises 15 residues. V was clipped by 0 bases and J by 0 bases, with 10 bases between them. Germline assignment: CDR1 SGHNT and CDR2 YYREEE (reference sequence). For the CDR3, the DNA is TGTGCCAGCAGCTTGGCCGCAGGGTACTCCTACGAGCAGTACTTC. Amino acid sequence: CASSLAAGYSYEQYF.

The rearrangement joins TRBV27 to TRBJ2-1; 12 nucleotides agree with TRBD2. Germline V gives CDR1 MNHEY, CDR2 SMNVEV (reference sequence). The CDR3 spans 14 residues. V was clipped by 7 bases and J by 4 bases; unmatched bases: 2. The CDR3 reads CASTGLAGYNEQFF. The CDR3 coding sequence is TGTGCCAGCACCGGACTAGCGGGATACAATGAGCAGTTCTTC.

V gene TRBV6-5 combines with J gene TRBJ1-1; D is uncertain. V was clipped by 8 bases and J by 1 base, with 11 bases between them. Germline-derived CDR1 and CDR2 are MNHEY and SVGAGI. This CDR3 has 13 residues. The CDR3 nucleotides read TGTGCCAGCCGGGCGGGAGGGAACACTGAAGCTTTCTTT. Amino acid sequence: CASRAGGNTEAFF.

About this clone: This sample also contains other DNA sequences that code for the same CDR3. The CDR3 DNA reads TGTGCCAGCTCACCCGGAGGGAACACTGAAGCTTTCTTT. Translating gives CASSPGGNTEAFF. V is TRBV18 and J is TRBJ1-1; D unresolved. Between the trimmed V and J ends, which lost 3 bases and 1 base, there was a span of 6 bases. The V gene's germline CDR1 is KGHSH and CDR2 LQKENI. The CDR3 is made up of 13 amino acids. The whole variable domain, remainder taken from reference TRBV18 and TRBJ1-1, is NAGVMQNPRHLVRRRGQEARLRCSPMKGHSHVYWYRQLPEEGLKFMVYLQKENIIDESGMPKERFSAEFPKEGPSILRIQQVVRGDSAAYFCASSPGGNTEAFFGQGTRLTVV.

This chain uses TRBV5-1 with TRBJ1-4; maybe TRBD1 (5 bases). This CDR3 is built from 15 residues. Germline V CDR1 and CDR2: SGHRS, YFSETQ. Trimming pared 0 bases from V and 1 base from J, leaving 7 bases between. CDR3 nucleotides: TGCGCCAGCAGCTTGGCCCAGGGAACTAATGAAAAACTGTTTTTT. As protein: CASSLAQGTNEKLFF.

CDR3 amino acids: CARSPILLAGGSTDTQYF. The CDR3, as DNA: TGTGCCAGAAGCCCCATCCTCCTAGCGGGAGGGTCCACAGATACGCAGTATTTT. The genes are TRBV5-3 and TRBJ2-3, with 12 bases aligning to TRBD2. TRBV5-3 is an open reading frame whose function is uncertain. The CDR3 contains 18 residues. Unmatched junction bases numbered 11, after V lost 4 bases and J lost 2 bases.

This clone has more than one count but fewer than ten. The V call is TRBV11-2, the J call TRBJ2-2, with 8 positions matching TRBD2. Germline V gene data show CDR1 as SGHAT and CDR2 as FQNNGV. The CDR3 contains 15 residues. With 8 bases clipped from V and 2 bases from J, the junction kept 7 bases outside the gene matches. CDR3 bases: TGTGCCAGCCGCCCGGGGGGGCTAAACACCGGGGAGCTGTTTTTT. It is translated as CASRPGGLNTGELFF.

The chain is built from TRBV4-1 and TRBJ2-3; a possible D gene is TRBD2 (5 bases). Trimming removed 1 base at V and 5 bases at J, with 13 bases between. The CDR3 runs 15 residues. Per germline, CDR1 MGHRA and CDR2 YSYEKL. The CDR3 spells CASSQGNGLGDTQYF. CDR3 nucleotides: TGCGCCAGCAGCCAAGGGAACGGACTCGGAGATACGCAGTATTTT.

The V call is TRBV7-2, the J call TRBJ2-5; weak D call: TRBD2 (5 bases). Germline V CDR1 and CDR2: SGHTA, FQGNSA. This CDR3 comprises 12 residues. Trimming removed 5 bases from V and 5 bases from J, with 9 bases in between. The CDR3 coding sequence is TGTGCCAGCAGCCGCGGGTGGGAGACCCAGTACTTC. Translation: CASSRGWETQYF.

The V call is TRBV3-1 (or the pseudogene TRBV3-2), the J call TRBJ2-6; 10 positions match TRBD1. The CDR3 is 18 residues long. Germline V gene lookup returns CDR1 LGHDT and CDR2 YNNKEL (reference sequence). Trimming at V came to 6 bases and at J to 2 bases, leaving 10 bases not matched to a gene. The DNA for the CDR3 is TGTGCCAGCAGTCCTTGGACAGGGGGTGGCACTGGGGCCAACGTCCTGACTTTC. Translating gives CASSPWTGGGTGANVLTF.

The gene calls are TRBV6-5 and TRBJ1-2; weak D call: TRBD1 (5 bases). V lost 6 bases and J 5 bases, leaving 13 bases between the germline ends. Looked up from germline, CDR1 is MNHEY and CDR2 is SVGAGI. The CDR3 contains 13 residues. The CDR3 nucleotides are TGTGCCAGCAGCCCCGGGACGGTGTATGGCTACACCTTC. Translated, it gives CASSPGTVYGYTF.

V gene TRBV11-2 combines with J gene TRBJ1-2; no firm D call. In germline, CDR1 is SGHAT, CDR2 FQNNGV. V gave up 4 bases and J gave up 3 bases, with 15 bases separating them. The CDR3 contains 15 residues. CDR3 DNA: TGTGCCAGCAGCTCTAGCCCACAAGGAGACTATGGCTACACCTTC. Amino acids: CASSSSPQGDYGYTF.

This clone appeared a few times. The rearrangement links TRBV4-1 to TRBJ2-1, with a possible D match to TRBD1 (6 bases). This CDR3 has 12 residues. CDR1 and CDR2 from the germline V gene are MGHRA and YSYEKL. V was pared by 4 bases and J by 7 bases, with 8 bases between. The CDR3 sequence is CASSRQENEQFF. The CDR3 region has the DNA TGCGCCAGCAGCCGACAGGAGAATGAGCAGTTCTTC.

The V and J genes are TRBV27 and TRBJ2-3; D may be TRBD1 (5 bases). Germline V gene lookup returns CDR1 MNHEY and CDR2 SMNVEV (reference sequence). Trimming took 6 bases from V and 1 from J, leaving 8 bases between them. The CDR3 covers 13 residues. CDR3 sequence: CASRTQGTDTQYF. The CDR3 DNA is TGTGCCAGCAGAACACAGGGCACAGATACGCAGTATTTT.

This chain uses TRBV2 with TRBJ2-3; D is uncertain. CDR1 and CDR2 (germline): SNHLY, FYNNEI. The CDR3 is 15 amino acids. The ends were cut back, 4 bases at V and 0 bases at J, with 11 bases in the middle. In nucleotides, the CDR3 is TGTGCCAGCAGTGTTATGTCTCAAAGCACAGATACGCAGTATTTT. Residues: CASSVMSQSTDTQYF.

This chain links TRBV2 with TRBJ2-1; 13 bases line up with TRBD2. The CDR3 covers 16 residues. CDR1 is SNHLY, CDR2 FYNNEI, per germline. Trimming at V came to 5 bases and at J to 8 bases, leaving 9 bases not matched to a gene. CDR3 amino acids: CASSRRGLAGDHEQFF. The CDR3 region has the DNA TGTGCCAGCAGTCGACGTGGACTAGCGGGAGACCATGAGCAGTTCTTC.

The V call is TRBV29-1, the J call TRBJ2-1, with 7 positions matching TRBD2. The V gene end was trimmed by 7 bases and the J gene end by 2 bases; junction bases not matched to a gene: 5. This CDR3 has 13 residues. The germline V gene has CDR1 SQVTM and CDR2 ANQGSEA. The CDR3 DNA reads as TGCAGCGCCGGACTAGTGGCCTACAATGAGCAGTTCTTC. Its translation: CSAGLVAYNEQFF.

The chain couples TRBV19 to TRBJ1-1, with D perhaps matching TRBD1 (5 bases). V dropped 8 bases and J dropped 2 bases, with 15 bases sitting between them. CDR1 LNHDA and CDR2 SQIVND come from the germline V gene (reference sequence). The CDR3 consists of 14 residues. The DNA of the CDR3 is TGTGCCAGTGCCCGGGACGGACGAAACACTGAAGCTTTCTTT. Protein sequence: CASARDGRNTEAFF.

The gene calls are TRBV29-1 and TRBJ1-1; D gene ambiguous. This CDR3 is 12 amino acids long. The V gene's germline CDR1 is SQVTM and CDR2 ANQGSEA. V was shortened by 5 bases and J by 1 base, with 8 bases between the two germline ends. The CDR3: CSVFDGNTEAFF. CDR3 bases: TGCAGCGTTTTCGATGGGAACACTGAAGCTTTCTTT.

The chain links TRBV3-1 (or the pseudogene TRBV3-2) to TRBJ1-1; 12 bases line up with TRBD1. Germline CDR1 and CDR2: LGHDT and YNNKEL (reference sequence). This CDR3 comprises 15 residues. The V and J ends lost 3 bases and 6 bases, in that order; junction bases with no gene match: 5. The CDR3 bases are TGTGCCAGCAGCCACCCGGGACAGGGGGCATCTGAAGCTTTCTTT. Translation gives CASSHPGQGASEAFF.

The chain is built from TRBV6-5 and TRBJ1-4; D perhaps matches TRBD1 (5 bases). The V and J ends lost 0 bases and 2 bases respectively, with 10 bases between them. The CDR3 loop spans 16 amino acids. Per the germline V gene, CDR1 is MNHEY and CDR2 is SVGAGI. CDR3 DNA sequence: TGTGCCAGCAGTTACTCTGGGGGGGTTACTAATGAAAAACTGTTTTTT. Protein product: CASSYSGGVTNEKLFF.